This is a list of T cell receptor beta chains from one sample in a study of cytomegalovirus exposure and HLA in healthy donors. The table came from immunoSEQ multiplex PCR; TCRdb's copy has only in-frame clones and leaves some out. This table holds 90,000 to 130,000 clones, approximately 96% found once. Sample: PBMCs. The source of these receptors is a woman aged 18-29 years in good health and CMV-seronegative. The CDR3 runs from the conserved cysteine through the conserved F or W. A D gene is named only where the DNA matches it firmly. Clone size is not always given. Where it is, it says once, few, many or a class for expanded clones.

d_call	v_call	clone_size	j_call	cdr3_nt	cdr3_aa
.	TRBV6-1	.	TRBJ1-1	TGTGCCAGCAGTGTAGCGGGGAGGGGATTTTGGGCTTTCTTT	CASSVAGRGFWAFF
.	TRBV18	.	TRBJ1-1	TGTGCCAGCTCACCAGGGGGCACGCCAACTGAAGCTTTCTTT	CASSPGGTPTEAFF
TRBD2	TRBV19	.	TRBJ2-2	TGTGCCAGTACTAAACCGGGACTAGGGGCGAACACCGGGGAGCTGTTTTTT	CASTKPGLGANTGELFF
.	TRBV7-9	once	TRBJ1-6	TGTGCCAGCAGCTATCCAAAGACGGGGAATTCACCCCTCCACTTT	CASSYPKTGNSPLHF
.	TRBV9	few	TRBJ1-1	TGTGCCAGCACTTCAGGAGGTCCGGCCACTGAAGCTTTCTTT	CASTSGGPATEAFF
.	TRBV7-8	.	TRBJ2-2	TGTGCCAGCACCCCGAGCGGGTTGAACACCGGGGAGCTGTTTTTT	CASTPSGLNTGELFF
TRBD1	TRBV5-1	.	TRBJ2-7	TGCGCCAGCAGCTTGCGGCCAGGGGGTTCCTACGAGCAGTACTTC	CASSLRPGGSYEQYF
.	TRBV28	.	TRBJ2-5	TGTGCCAGCCTGGGCCGCTCGGAGACCCAGTACTTC	CASLGRSETQYF
.	TRBV2	.	TRBJ2-3	TGTGCCAGCGGAGGGGACCCACCCGTCCCAGATACGCAGTATTTT	CASGGDPPVPDTQYF
TRBD1	TRBV29-1	.	TRBJ2-1	TGCAGCGTTGAGGACAGGGATTACAATGAGCAGTTCTTC	CSVEDRDYNEQFF
TRBD1	TRBV9	.	TRBJ1-6	TGTGCCAGCAGCCCCGCTAAAACTTGGACAGGTTTTTCACCCCTCCACTTT	CASSPAKTWTGFSPLHF
.	TRBV11-1	.	TRBJ1-1	TGTGCCAGCAGCCATACAGGTTCCATGAACACTGAAGCTTTCTTT	CASSHTGSMNTEAFF
TRBD2	TRBV6-1	.	TRBJ2-5	TGTGCCAGCAGTGAAGTGGATAGCGGGGCCCAAGAGACCCAGTACTTC	CASSEVDSGAQETQYF
TRBD1	TRBV27	.	TRBJ2-1	TGTGCCAGCTCCCTTACAGGGGTGGATGAGCAGTTCTTC	CASSLTGVDEQFF
.	TRBV28	.	TRBJ2-3	TGTGCCAGCAGTTTGCCACTCCTCTGGGATACGCAGTATTTT	CASSLPLLWDTQYF
TRBD1	TRBV6-5	.	TRBJ2-2	TGTGCCAGCAGTTACTCGACAGGGACCGGGGAGCTGTTTTTT	CASSYSTGTGELFF
.	TRBV5-6	.	TRBJ2-3	TGTGCCAGCAGCTTGGTCCTGAGACAGGTCACAGATACGCAGTATTTT	CASSLVLRQVTDTQYF
.	TRBV4-3	.	TRBJ2-2	TGCGCCAGCAGCCAAGTGGGACACTGGAACACCGGGGAGCTGTTTTTT	CASSQVGHWNTGELFF
TRBD1	TRBV5-1	once	TRBJ1-2	TGCGCCAGCAGCTTGGGAACAGGGGCCCGCCAGGGCTACACCTTC	CASSLGTGARQGYTF
.	TRBV9	.	TRBJ2-2	TGTGCCAGCAGCGACCAGGGGCGAACCGGGGAGCTGTTTTTT	CASSDQGRTGELFF
.	TRBV5-1	once	TRBJ1-1	TGCGCCAGCAGCTTGGTTTTCGCGGATGAAGCTTTCTTT	CASSLVFADEAFF
TRBD1	TRBV7-9	once	TRBJ1-2	TGTGCCAGCAGCTCAGAAACGGACAGGGTTGGCTACACCTTC	CASSSETDRVGYTF
TRBD2	TRBV7-9	.	TRBJ2-3	TGTGCCAGCAGCTTAAGACGCGGGAGTGGCACAGATACGCAGTATTTT	CASSLRRGSGTDTQYF
.	TRBV9	.	TRBJ1-1	TGTGCCAGCAGCGTAGAAGGAGTTACTGAAGCTTTCTTT	CASSVEGVTEAFF
.	TRBV19	.	TRBJ1-5	TGTGCCAGTAGTATCATCCCCGGTGGCAATCAGCCCCAGCATTTT	CASSIIPGGNQPQHF
.	TRBV7-3	.	TRBJ1-6	TGTGCCAGCAGCTTCCCCCACGCAGGGGCGAACCATAATTCACCCCTCCACTTT	CASSFPHAGANHNSPLHF
.	TRBV7-2	.	TRBJ1-6	TGTGCCAGCAGCTTATCCCCGTTGACAGGAGGTAATTCACCCCTCCACTTT	CASSLSPLTGGNSPLHF
.	TRBV4-2	.	TRBJ1-4	TGTGCCAGCAGCCGGGGACTGGGAAATGAAAAACTGTTTTTT	CASSRGLGNEKLFF
.	TRBV19	once	TRBJ2-6	TGTGCCAGTAGTACGAGGACAGCTGGGGCCAACGTCCTGACTTTC	CASSTRTAGANVLTF
TRBD2	TRBV29-1	.	TRBJ2-1	TGCAGCGTTGGAGGACTAGCGGGGGGGACCGGTGAGCAGTTCTTC	CSVGGLAGGTGEQFF
TRBD2	TRBV2	.	TRBJ2-5	TGTGCCAGCAGTCTCCGGACTAGCGGGGGGGCCCAGTACTTC	CASSLRTSGGAQYF
TRBD1	TRBV5-1	.	TRBJ2-1	TGCGCCAGCAAACAGGGGGCCCTCTACAATGAGCAGTTCTTC	CASKQGALYNEQFF
.	TRBV18	.	TRBJ1-1	TGTGCCAGCTCCCCATTCCCTAGGAACACTGAAGCTTTCTTT	CASSPFPRNTEAFF
.	TRBV2	once	TRBJ1-6	TGTGCCAGCAGTCCCAGGATGATTAATTCACCCCTCCACTTT	CASSPRMINSPLHF
TRBD2	TRBV7-3	.	TRBJ2-3	TGTGCCAGCAGCTTTAGCGGGGGAGTCACAGATACGCAGTATTTT	CASSFSGGVTDTQYF
TRBD1	TRBV5-1	.	TRBJ1-4	TGCGCCAGCAGCCTAAGGACAGGGCCCAATAATGAAAAACTGTTTTTT	CASSLRTGPNNEKLFF
TRBD1	TRBV6-6	.	TRBJ1-2	TGTGCCAGCAGGACCGGGACAGGGAACTATGGCTACACCTTC	CASRTGTGNYGYTF
.	TRBV11-2	.	TRBJ1-1	TGTGCCAGCAGCCATGGCGGGGGGGCTGGAAACACTGAAGCTTTCTTT	CASSHGGGAGNTEAFF
TRBD2	TRBV5-1	.	TRBJ2-5	TGCGCCAGCAGCCTACTAGCGGGGTTAGAGACCCAGTACTTC	CASSLLAGLETQYF
TRBD1	TRBV28	.	TRBJ1-6	TGTGCCAGCGGACAGGGGGCGAATTCACCCCTCCACTTT	CASGQGANSPLHF
TRBD2	TRBV2	.	TRBJ2-5	TGTGCCAGCAGTCAACCTTCGAGGACTAGCGGGGGGGCCTGGGAGACCCAGTACTTC	CASSQPSRTSGGAWETQYF
TRBD2	TRBV7-9	.	TRBJ2-4	TGTGCCAGCAGCTTAGCGGTAGATAGCGGGGGAGACCTCTTCTTC	CASSLAVDSGGDLFF
TRBD1	TRBV28	.	TRBJ2-7	TGTGCCAGCACCCGGGACAGGACGGCCTACGAGCAGTACTTC	CASTRDRTAYEQYF
TRBD1	TRBV28	once	TRBJ1-1	TGTGCCAGCAGTTTATCGAGATCGTTCGGGACAGGGCATTTATTGAACACTGAAGCTTTCTTT	CASSLSRSFGTGHLLNTEAFF
TRBD1	TRBV7-2	.	TRBJ1-3	TGTGCCAGCAACCCGGGACAGAGGGGAAACACCATATATTTT	CASNPGQRGNTIYF